This paragraph reports one T cell receptor beta chain. The data derive from a study of blood T cell repertoires in COVID-19. As for the study in general: Samples representing acute and convalescent COVID-19 were sourced from the United States, Italy and Spain. T cells, B-cell-depleted T cells, or PBMCs supplied cDNA or gDNA.

Trimming removed 5 bases from V and 7 bases from J; junction bases left unmatched: 3. This CDR3 region has 13 residues. Germline V CDR1 and CDR2: SGHTA, FQGTGA. Source study methods: Researchers report that nucleated cell counts were estimated from reference gene primer amplification. Produced via immunoSEQ multiplex PCR; TCRdb's table is partial and in-frame only. V, J and clone size are those of that table, while D and trimming were read from the DNA. This sample yields more than 300,000 clones, of which about nine tenths are seen a single time; more than 5% belongs to the top ten. The material sequenced was peripheral blood. The chain carries TRBV7-3 and TRBJ1-5; TRBD1 agrees at 9 bases. The receptor's source is a woman aged 50 to 65 with COVID-19, enrolled during active disease. The CDR3 region has the DNA TGTGCCAGCAGCAGTGACAGGGGGCAGCCCCAGCATTTT. The encoded protein is CASSSDRGQPQHF.